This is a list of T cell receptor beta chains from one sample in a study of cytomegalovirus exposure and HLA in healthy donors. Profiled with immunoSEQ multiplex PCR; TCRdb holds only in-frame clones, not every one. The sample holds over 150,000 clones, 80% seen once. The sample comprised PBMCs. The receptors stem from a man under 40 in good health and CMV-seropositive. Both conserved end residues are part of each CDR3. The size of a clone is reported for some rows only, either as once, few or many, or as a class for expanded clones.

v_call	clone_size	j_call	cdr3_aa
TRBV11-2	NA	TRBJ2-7	CASSPIRRQGSYEQYF
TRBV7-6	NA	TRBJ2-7	CASSLGSSGSLYEQYF
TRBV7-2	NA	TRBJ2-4	CASSPAGLAQNIQYF
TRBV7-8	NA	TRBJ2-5	CASSLVPGDIETQYF
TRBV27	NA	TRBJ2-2	CASSPRGAGGAGELFF
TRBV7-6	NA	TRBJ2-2	CASSLVETGRFRELFF
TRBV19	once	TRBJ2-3	CASSAGASGNTDTQYF
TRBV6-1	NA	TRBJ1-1	CASTQRVGGNTEAFF
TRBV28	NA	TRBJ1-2	CASAGRNYGYTF
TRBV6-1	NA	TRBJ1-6	CAIRETADRALHF
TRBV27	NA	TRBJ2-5	CASSLSGRAETQYF
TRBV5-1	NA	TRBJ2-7	CASSLGGPGEQYF
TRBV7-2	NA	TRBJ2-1	CASSLVRGTDEQFF
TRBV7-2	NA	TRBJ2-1	CASSRSVGSSYNEQFF
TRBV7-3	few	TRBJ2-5	CASSPGQGETQYF